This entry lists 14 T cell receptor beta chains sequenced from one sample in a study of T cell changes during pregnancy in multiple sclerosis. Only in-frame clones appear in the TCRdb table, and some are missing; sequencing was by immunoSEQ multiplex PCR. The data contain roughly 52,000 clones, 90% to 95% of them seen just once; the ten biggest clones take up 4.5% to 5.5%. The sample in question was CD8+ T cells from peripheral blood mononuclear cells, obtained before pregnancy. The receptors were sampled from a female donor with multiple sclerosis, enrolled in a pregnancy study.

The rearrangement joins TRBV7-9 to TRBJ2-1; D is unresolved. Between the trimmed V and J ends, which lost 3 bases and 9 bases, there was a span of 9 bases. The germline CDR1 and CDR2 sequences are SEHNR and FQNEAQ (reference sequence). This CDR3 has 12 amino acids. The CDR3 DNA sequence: TGTGCCAGCAGCTTCGGTAATATTGAGCAGTTCTTC. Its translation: CASSFGNIEQFF. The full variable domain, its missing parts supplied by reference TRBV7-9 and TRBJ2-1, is DTGVSQNPRHKITKRGQNVTFRCDPISEHNRLYWYRQTLGQGPEFLTYFQNEAQLEKSRLLSDRFSAERPKGSFSTLEIQRTEQGDSAMYLCASSFGNIEQFFGPGTRLTVL.

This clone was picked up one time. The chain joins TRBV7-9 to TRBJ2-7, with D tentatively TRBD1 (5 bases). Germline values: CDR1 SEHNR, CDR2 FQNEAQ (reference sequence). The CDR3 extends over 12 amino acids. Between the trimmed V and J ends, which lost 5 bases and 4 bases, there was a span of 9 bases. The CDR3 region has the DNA TGTGCCAGCAGCCCCCGGACATACGAGCAGTACTTC. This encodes CASSPRTYEQYF.

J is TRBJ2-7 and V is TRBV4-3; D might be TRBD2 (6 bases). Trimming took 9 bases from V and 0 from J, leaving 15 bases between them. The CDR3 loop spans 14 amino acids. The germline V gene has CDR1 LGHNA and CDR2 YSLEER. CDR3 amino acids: CASRAGLPSYEQYF. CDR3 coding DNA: TGCGCCAGTCGTGCGGGGCTGCCCTCCTACGAGCAGTACTTC.

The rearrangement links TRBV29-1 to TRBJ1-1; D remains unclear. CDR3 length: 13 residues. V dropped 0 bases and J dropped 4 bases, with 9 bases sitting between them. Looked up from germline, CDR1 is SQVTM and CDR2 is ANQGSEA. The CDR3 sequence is CSVEDVVPTEAFF. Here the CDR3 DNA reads TGCAGCGTTGAAGATGTAGTTCCCACTGAAGCTTTCTTT.

The DNA of the CDR3 is TGTGCCAGCAGCCAAGCTCTAGCGGGAGGCACTTACGAGCAGTACTTC. This codes for CASSQALAGGTYEQYF. The chain employs TRBV14 and TRBJ2-7, with 11 bases lining up with TRBD2. The germline gives CDR1 SGHDN, CDR2 FVKESK. CDR3 length: 16 amino acids. V trimming: 1 base; J trimming: 4 bases; junction bases outside the gene matches: 6.

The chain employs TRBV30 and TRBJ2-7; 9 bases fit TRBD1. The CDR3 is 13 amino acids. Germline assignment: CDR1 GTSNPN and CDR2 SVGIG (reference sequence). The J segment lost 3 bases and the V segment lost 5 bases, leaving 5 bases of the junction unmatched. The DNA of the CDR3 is TGTGCCTGGGACCGGGACAGGGTCTACGAGCAGTACTTC. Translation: CAWDRDRVYEQYF.

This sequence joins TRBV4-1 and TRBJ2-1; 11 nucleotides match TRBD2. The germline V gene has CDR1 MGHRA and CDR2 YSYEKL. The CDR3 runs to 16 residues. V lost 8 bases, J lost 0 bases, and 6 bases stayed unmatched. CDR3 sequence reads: CASCRGTSGSYNEQFF. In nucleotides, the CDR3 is TGCGCCAGCTGCCGGGGGACTAGCGGCTCCTACAATGAGCAGTTCTTC.

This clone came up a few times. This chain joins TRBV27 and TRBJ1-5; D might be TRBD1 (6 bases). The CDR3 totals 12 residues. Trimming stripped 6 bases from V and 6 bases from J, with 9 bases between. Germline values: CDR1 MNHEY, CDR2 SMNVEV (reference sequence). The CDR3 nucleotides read TGTGCCAGCAGCGAGGGGGTTCAGCCCCAGCATTTT. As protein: CASSEGVQPQHF.

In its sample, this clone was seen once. CDR3 in amino acids: CASSYSWRDYGYTF. The CDR3 DNA reads TGTGCCAGCAGTTACTCCTGGAGAGACTATGGCTACACCTTC. The chain is built from TRBV6-5 and TRBJ1-2, with unresolved D. Trimming pared 0 bases from V and 3 bases from J, leaving 8 bases between. This CDR3 is built from 14 residues. Germline V gene data show CDR1 as MNHEY and CDR2 as SVGAGI.

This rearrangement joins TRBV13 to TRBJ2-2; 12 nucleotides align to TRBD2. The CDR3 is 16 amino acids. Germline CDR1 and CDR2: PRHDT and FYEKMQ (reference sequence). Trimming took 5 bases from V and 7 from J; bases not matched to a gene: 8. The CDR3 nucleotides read TGTGCCAGCAGCCTTGGACTAGCGGGATCTAGCGGGGAGCTGTTTTTT. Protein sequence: CASSLGLAGSSGELFF.

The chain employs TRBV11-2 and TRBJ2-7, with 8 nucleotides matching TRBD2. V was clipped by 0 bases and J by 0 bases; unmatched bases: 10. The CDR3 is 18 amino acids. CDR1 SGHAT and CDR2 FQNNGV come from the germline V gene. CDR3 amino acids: CASSLDWASGPSSYEQYF. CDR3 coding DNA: TGTGCCAGCAGCTTAGATTGGGCTAGCGGGCCGAGCTCCTACGAGCAGTACTTC.

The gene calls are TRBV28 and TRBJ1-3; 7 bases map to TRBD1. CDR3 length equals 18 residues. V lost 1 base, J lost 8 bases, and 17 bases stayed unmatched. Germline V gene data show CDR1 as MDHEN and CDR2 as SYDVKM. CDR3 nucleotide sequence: TGTGCCAGCAGTTTATACCCCGGGCTTAGCGACAGGGAGGACACCATATATTTT. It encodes CASSLYPGLSDREDTIYF. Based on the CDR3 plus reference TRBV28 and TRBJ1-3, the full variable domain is DVKVTQSSRYLVKRTGEKVFLECVQDMDHENMFWYRQDPGLGLRLIYFSYDVKMKEKGDIPEGYSVSREKKERFSLILESASTNQTSMYLCASSLYPGLSDREDTIYFGEGSWLTVV.

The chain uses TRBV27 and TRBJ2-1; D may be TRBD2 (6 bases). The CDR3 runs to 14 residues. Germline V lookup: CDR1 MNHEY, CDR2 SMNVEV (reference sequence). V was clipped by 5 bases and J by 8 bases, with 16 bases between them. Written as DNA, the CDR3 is TGTGCCAGCAGTCGCCTCGGGGGAGGAGATGAGCAGTTCTTC. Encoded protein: CASSRLGGGDEQFF.

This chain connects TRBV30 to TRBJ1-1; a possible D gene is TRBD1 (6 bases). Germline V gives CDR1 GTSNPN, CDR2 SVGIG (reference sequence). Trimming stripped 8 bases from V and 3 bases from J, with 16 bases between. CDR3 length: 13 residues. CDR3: CAGDLQGYTEAFF. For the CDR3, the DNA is TGTGCCGGCGATTTACAGGGCTACACTGAAGCTTTCTTT.